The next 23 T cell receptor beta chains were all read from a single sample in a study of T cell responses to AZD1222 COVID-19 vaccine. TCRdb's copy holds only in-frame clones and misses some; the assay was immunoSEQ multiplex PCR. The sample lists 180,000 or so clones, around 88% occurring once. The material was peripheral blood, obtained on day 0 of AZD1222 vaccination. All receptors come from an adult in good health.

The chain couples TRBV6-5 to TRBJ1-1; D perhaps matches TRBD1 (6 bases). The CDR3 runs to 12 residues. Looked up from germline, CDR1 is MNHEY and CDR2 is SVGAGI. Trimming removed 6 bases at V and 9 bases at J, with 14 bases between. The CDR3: CASRTGSRQAFF. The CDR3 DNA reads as TGTGCCAGCAGAACAGGGTCGAGGCAAGCTTTCTTT.

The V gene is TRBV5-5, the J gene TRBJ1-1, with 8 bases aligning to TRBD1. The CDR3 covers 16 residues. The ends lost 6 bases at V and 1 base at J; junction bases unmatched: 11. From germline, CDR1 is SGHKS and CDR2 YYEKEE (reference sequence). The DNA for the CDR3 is TGTGCCAGCATTCCTTGGGTCAGGGGGCCGAACACTGAAGCTTTCTTT. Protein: CASIPWVRGPNTEAFF.

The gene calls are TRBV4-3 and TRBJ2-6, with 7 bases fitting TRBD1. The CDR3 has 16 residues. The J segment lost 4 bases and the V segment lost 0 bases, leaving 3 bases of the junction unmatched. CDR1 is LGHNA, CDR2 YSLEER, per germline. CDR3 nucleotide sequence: TGCGCCAGCAGCCAAGAGACAGGGTCCGGGGCCAACGTCCTGACTTTC. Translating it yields CASSQETGSGANVLTF.

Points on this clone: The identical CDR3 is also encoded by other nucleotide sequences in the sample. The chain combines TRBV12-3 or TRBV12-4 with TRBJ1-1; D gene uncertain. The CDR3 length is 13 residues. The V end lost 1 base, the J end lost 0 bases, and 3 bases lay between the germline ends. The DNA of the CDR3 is TGTGCCAGCAGTTTAGAACTGAACACTGAAGCTTTCTTT. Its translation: CASSLELNTEAFF.

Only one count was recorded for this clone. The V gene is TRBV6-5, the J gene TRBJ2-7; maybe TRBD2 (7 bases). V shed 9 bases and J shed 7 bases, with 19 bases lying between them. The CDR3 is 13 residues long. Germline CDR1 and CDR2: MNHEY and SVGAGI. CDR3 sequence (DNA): TGTGCCAGTTCCGGTGGGGGGGCTCAGGAGCAGTACTTC. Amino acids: CASSGGGAQEQYF.

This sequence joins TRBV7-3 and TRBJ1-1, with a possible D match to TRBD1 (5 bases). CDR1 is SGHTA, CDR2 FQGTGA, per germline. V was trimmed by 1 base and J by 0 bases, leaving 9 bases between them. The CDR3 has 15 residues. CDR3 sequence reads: CASSLNGGVNTEAFF. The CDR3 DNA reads TGTGCCAGCAGCTTAAACGGAGGGGTGAACACTGAAGCTTTCTTT.

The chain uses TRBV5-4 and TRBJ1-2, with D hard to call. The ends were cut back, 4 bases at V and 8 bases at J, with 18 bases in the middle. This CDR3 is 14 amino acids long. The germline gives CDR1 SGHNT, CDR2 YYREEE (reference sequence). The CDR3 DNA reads TGTGCCAGCAGCCCCCCCGGTAGGCTGAGGGGCTACACCTTC. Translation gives CASSPPGRLRGYTF. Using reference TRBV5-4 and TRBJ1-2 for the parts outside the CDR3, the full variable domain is ETGVTQSPTHLIKTRGQQVTLRCSSQSGHNTVSWYQQALGQGPQFIFQYYREEENGRGNFPPRFSGLQFPNYSSELNVNALELDDSALYLCASSPPGRLRGYTFGSGTRLTVV.

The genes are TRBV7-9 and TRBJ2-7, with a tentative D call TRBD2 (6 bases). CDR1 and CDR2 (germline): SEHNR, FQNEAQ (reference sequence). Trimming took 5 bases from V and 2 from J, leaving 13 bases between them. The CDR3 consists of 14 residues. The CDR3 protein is CASSLLGEAYEQYF. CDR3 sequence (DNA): TGTGCCAGCAGCCTCCTCGGGGAGGCCTACGAGCAGTACTTC.

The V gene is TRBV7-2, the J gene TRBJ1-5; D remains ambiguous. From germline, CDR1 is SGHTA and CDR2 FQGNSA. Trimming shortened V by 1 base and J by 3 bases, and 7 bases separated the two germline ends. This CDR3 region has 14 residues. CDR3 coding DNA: TGTGCCAGCAGCTTAGGGTTGAACAATCAGCCCCAGCATTTT. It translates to CASSLGLNNQPQHF. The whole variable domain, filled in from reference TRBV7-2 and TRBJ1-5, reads GAGVSQSPSNKVTEKGKDVELRCDPISGHTALYWYRQSLGQGLEFLIYFQGNSAPDKSGLPSDRFSAERTGGSVSTLTIQRTQQEDSAVYLCASSLGLNNQPQHFGDGTRLSIL.

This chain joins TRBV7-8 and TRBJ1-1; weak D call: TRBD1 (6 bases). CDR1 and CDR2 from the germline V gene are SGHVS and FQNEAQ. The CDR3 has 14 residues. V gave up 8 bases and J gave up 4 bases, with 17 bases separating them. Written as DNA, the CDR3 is TGTGCCAGCTACCAACCGGGGGGCGGCACTGAAGCTTTCTTT. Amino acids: CASYQPGGGTEAFF.

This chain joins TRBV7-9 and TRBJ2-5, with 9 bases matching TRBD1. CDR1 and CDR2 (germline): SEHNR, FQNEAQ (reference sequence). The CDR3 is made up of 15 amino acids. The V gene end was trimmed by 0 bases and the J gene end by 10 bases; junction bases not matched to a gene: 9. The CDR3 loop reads CASSLADRGGKDQYF. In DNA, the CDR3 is TGTGCCAGCAGCTTAGCGGACAGGGGTGGTAAGGACCAGTACTTC.

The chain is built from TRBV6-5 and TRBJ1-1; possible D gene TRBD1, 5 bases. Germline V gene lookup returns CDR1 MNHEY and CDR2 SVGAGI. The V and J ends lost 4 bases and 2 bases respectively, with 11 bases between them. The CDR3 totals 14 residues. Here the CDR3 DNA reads TGTGCCAGCAGTTTCTCCCAGGGTAACACTGAAGCTTTCTTT. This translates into CASSFSQGNTEAFF.

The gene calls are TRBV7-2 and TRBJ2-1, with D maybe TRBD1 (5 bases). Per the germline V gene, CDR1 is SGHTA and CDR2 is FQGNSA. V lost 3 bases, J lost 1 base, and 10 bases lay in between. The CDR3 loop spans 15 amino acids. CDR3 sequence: CASSFQGSSYNEQFF. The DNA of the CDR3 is TGTGCCAGCAGCTTTCAGGGTTCATCCTACAATGAGCAGTTCTTC.

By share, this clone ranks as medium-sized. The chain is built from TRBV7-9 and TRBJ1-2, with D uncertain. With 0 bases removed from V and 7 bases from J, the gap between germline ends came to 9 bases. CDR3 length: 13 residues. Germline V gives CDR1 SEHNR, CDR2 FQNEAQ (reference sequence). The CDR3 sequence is CASSLASGFGYTF. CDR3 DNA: TGTGCCAGCAGCTTAGCATCTGGATTTGGCTACACCTTC.

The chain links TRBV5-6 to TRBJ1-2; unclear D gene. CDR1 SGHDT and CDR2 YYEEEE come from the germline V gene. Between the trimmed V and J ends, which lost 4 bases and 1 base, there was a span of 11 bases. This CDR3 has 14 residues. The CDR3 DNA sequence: TGTGCCAGCAGCCCACAGACAAATAACTATGGCTACACCTTC. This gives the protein CASSPQTNNYGYTF.

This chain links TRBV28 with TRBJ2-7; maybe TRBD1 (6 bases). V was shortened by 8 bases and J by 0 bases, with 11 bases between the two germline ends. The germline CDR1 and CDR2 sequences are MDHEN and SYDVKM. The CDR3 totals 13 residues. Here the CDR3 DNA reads TGTGCCAGCCGGCAGGGGTCCTCCTACGAGCAGTACTTC. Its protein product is CASRQGSSYEQYF. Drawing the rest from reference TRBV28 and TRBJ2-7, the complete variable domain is DVKVTQSSRYLVKRTGEKVFLECVQDMDHENMFWYRQDPGLGLRLIYFSYDVKMKEKGDIPEGYSVSREKKERFSLILESASTNQTSMYLCASRQGSSYEQYFGPGTRLTVT.

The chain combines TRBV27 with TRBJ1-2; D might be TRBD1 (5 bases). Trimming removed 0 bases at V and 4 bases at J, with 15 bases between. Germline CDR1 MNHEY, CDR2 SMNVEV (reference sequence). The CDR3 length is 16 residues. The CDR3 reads CASSLSWRGTRYGYTF. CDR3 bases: TGTGCCAGCAGTTTATCGTGGAGGGGAACCCGCTATGGCTACACCTTC.

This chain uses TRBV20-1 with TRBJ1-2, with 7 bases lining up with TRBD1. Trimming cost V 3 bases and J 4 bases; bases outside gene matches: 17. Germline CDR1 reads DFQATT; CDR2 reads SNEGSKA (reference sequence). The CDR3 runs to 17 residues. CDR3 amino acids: CSASPPRQGFTSYGYTF. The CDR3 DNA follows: TGCAGTGCTAGTCCCCCGAGACAGGGATTCACTAGCTATGGCTACACCTTC.

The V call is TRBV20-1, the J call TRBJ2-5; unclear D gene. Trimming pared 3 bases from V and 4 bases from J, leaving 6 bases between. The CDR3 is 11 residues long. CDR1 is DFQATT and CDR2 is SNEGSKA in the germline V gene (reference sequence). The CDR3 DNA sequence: TGCAGTGCTAGGAGCCCAGAGACCCAGTACTTC. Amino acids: CSARSPETQYF.

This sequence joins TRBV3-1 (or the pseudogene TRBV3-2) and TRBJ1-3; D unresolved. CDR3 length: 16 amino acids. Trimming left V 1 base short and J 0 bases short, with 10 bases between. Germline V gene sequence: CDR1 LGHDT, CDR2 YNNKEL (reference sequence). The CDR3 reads CASSQGVQSSGNTIYF. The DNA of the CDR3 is TGTGCCAGCAGCCAAGGGGTCCAGAGCTCTGGAAACACCATATATTTT.

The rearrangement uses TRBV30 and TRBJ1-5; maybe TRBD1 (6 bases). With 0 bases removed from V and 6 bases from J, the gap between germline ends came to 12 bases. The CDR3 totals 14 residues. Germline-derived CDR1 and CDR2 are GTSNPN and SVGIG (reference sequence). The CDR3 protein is CAWSVSGAFQPQHF. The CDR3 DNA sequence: TGTGCCTGGAGTGTATCAGGGGCCTTTCAGCCCCAGCATTTT.

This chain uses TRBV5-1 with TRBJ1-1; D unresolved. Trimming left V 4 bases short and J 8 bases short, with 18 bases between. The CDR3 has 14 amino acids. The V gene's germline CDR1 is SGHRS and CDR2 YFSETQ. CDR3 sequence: CASSQGHILGEAFF. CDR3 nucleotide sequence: TGCGCCAGCAGCCAAGGGCACATCCTTGGGGAAGCTTTCTTT.

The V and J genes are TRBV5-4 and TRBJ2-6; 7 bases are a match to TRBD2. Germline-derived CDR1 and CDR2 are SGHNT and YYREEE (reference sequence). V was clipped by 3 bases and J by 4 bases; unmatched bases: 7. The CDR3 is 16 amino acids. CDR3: CASSSGRVPGANVLTF. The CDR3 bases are TGTGCCAGCAGCTCAGGGAGGGTCCCCGGGGCCAACGTCCTGACTTTC. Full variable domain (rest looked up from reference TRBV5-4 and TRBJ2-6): ETGVTQSPTHLIKTRGQQVTLRCSSQSGHNTVSWYQQALGQGPQFIFQYYREEENGRGNFPPRFSGLQFPNYSSELNVNALELDDSALYLCASSSGRVPGANVLTFGAGSRLTVL.